This is a list of T cell receptor beta chains from one sample in a study of blood T cell repertoires in COVID-19. Sequencing was performed with immunoSEQ multiplex PCR; in TCRdb, only in-frame clones are kept and a portion is missing. Of hundreds of thousands of clones detected, 70% to 90% appear once; the ten largest clones hold around 2.1%. Sequenced material: peripheral blood. The source of these receptors is a woman in her 30s who had recovered from COVID-19. CDR3s include the opening cysteine and the closing phenylalanine or tryptophan. The D gene is left open where the match is weak. Clone size is not always given. Where it is, it says once, few, many or a class for expanded clones.

J	size	V	D	CDR3	DNA
TRBJ1-1	-	TRBV5-1	TRBD1	CASSHGTGIRSTEAFF	TGCGCCAGCAGCCACGGGACAGGGATCCGTAGCACTGAAGCTTTCTTT
TRBJ2-6	-	TRBV9	-	CASRGGSGANVLTF	TGTGCCAGCCGAGGGGGCTCTGGGGCCAACGTCCTGACTTTC
TRBJ1-1	-	TRBV5-1	-	CASSRGQLNEAFF	TGCGCCAGCAGCCGAGGACAACTGAATGAAGCTTTCTTT
TRBJ2-2	-	TRBV7-9	-	CASSLQASNTGELFF	TGTGCCAGCAGCTTACAGGCTTCCAACACCGGGGAGCTGTTTTTT
TRBJ2-1	-	TRBV7-2	TRBD2	CASSLLAGRLEQFF	TGTGCCAGCAGCTTGCTAGCGGGGAGATTAGAGCAGTTCTTC
TRBJ2-7	-	TRBV6-1	TRBD1	CASSEAGDRGRTVLRSSYEQYF	TGTGCCAGCAGTGAAGCGGGGGACAGGGGGCGGACTGTTTTGAGGAGCTCCTACGAGCAGTACTTC
TRBJ1-5	-	TRBV5-1	-	CASSWGQGSNQPQHF	TGCGCCAGCAGCTGGGGGCAGGGTAGCAATCAGCCCCAGCATTTT
TRBJ2-7	once	TRBV27	-	CASSPRDSFYEQYF	TGTGCCAGCAGCCCCCGGGACTCATTCTACGAGCAGTACTTC
TRBJ2-5	-	TRBV5-6	TRBD2	CASSLTGGETQYF	TGTGCCAGCAGCTTGACGGGAGGCGAGACCCAGTACTTC
TRBJ2-7	-	TRBV5-1	-	CASSAEPSGGGAYEQYF	TGCGCCAGCAGCGCGGAACCTAGCGGTGGGGGCGCTTACGAGCAGTACTTC
TRBJ1-2	once	TRBV30	-	CAWNIRDQGGYTF	TGTGCCTGGAATATCCGGGATCAAGGTGGCTACACCTTC
TRBJ2-7	-	TRBV4-1	TRBD2	CASSQATGGVTTYEQYF	TGCGCCAGCAGCCAAGCAACGGGAGGGGTAACCACCTACGAGCAGTACTTC
TRBJ2-7	few	TRBV18	-	CASSSRTPLEQYF	TGTGCCAGCTCATCCCGGACACCGTTGGAGCAGTACTTC
TRBJ1-5	-	TRBV27	-	CASRVTGDSYSNQPQHF	TGTGCCAGCAGGGTTACAGGTGACTCTTATAGCAATCAGCCCCAGCATTTT
TRBJ2-7	-	TRBV7-9	-	CASSSRDNLYEQYF	TGTGCCAGCAGTTCCCGGGACAACCTATACGAGCAGTACTTC
TRBJ2-7	-	TRBV7-9	-	CASSPPRGSGGEQYF	TGTGCCAGCAGCCCCCCCCGGGGGTCTGGTGGCGAGCAGTACTTC
TRBJ2-1	-	TRBV7-9	TRBD2	CASSFSGTSNEQFF	TGTGCCAGCAGTTTCTCCGGGACTAGCAATGAGCAGTTCTTC
TRBJ1-3	-	TRBV5-6	-	CASSLGDISGNTIYF	TGTGCCAGCAGCTTGGGGGACATCTCTGGAAACACCATATATTTT
TRBJ1-6	once	TRBV6-5	TRBD1	CASRRDRDKSSPLHF	TGTGCCAGCAGAAGGGACAGGGACAAGTCTTCACCCCTCCACTTT
TRBJ2-5	-	TRBV5-8	TRBD1	CASSKDPGQLETQYF	TGTGCCAGCAGTAAAGACCCGGGACAGTTAGAGACCCAGTACTTC
TRBJ2-7	-	TRBV5-1	-	CASSSLGGAAYEQYF	TGCGCCAGCAGCTCCCTGGGCGGGGCGGCGTACGAGCAGTACTTC
TRBJ2-3	-	TRBV11-3	-	CASSLGPDTQYF	TGTGCCAGCAGCTTGGGGCCAGATACGCAGTATTTT
TRBJ2-7	few	TRBV6-1	TRBD1	CASSEPDRDYYEQYF	TGTGCCAGCAGTGAACCGGACAGGGATTACTACGAGCAGTACTTC
TRBJ2-7	-	TRBV7-2	-	CASSLTSTGSYEQYF	TGTGCCAGCAGCTTAACTTCCACAGGCTCCTACGAGCAGTACTTC
TRBJ2-5	-	TRBV7-2	TRBD1	CASSPGQKQETQYF	TGTGCCAGCAGCCCGGGACAGAAGCAAGAGACCCAGTACTTC
TRBJ2-1	-	TRBV11-2	TRBD1	CASSSQLGQYNEQFF	TGTGCCAGCAGCTCACAACTGGGACAGTACAATGAGCAGTTCTTC
TRBJ2-3	-	TRBV14	-	CASSPFPDTQYF	TGTGCCAGCAGTCCTTTTCCAGATACGCAGTATTTT
TRBJ2-1	-	TRBV10-3	TRBD2	CAISGTSGELSSYNEQFF	TGTGCCATCAGCGGGACTAGCGGGGAACTATCCTCCTACAATGAGCAGTTCTTC
TRBJ2-7	-	TRBV4-1	TRBD2	CASSQVLSSGLVLRQYF	TGCGCCAGCAGCCAAGTTTTGAGTAGCGGGTTGGTACTGCGGCAGTACTTC
TRBJ2-1	-	TRBV24-1	-	CATSDSGGPEDEQFF	TGTGCCACCAGTGACTCGGGGGGCCCGGAGGATGAGCAGTTCTTC
TRBJ2-7	-	TRBV5-6	-	CASSFFGETYEQYF	TGTGCCAGCAGCTTTTTCGGGGAGACCTACGAGCAGTACTTC
TRBJ2-5	-	TRBV7-2	TRBD2	CASSLLAAVRGTQYF	TGTGCCAGCAGCTTACTAGCGGCTGTACGTGGGACCCAGTACTTC
TRBJ2-5	-	TRBV6-5	-	CASRPGDPMEETQYF	TGTGCCAGCAGACCCGGGGATCCAATGGAGGAGACCCAGTACTTC
TRBJ2-2	-	TRBV28	TRBD1	CASSSPGQGSGELFF	TGTGCCAGCAGTTCCCCGGGACAGGGGTCCGGGGAGCTGTTTTTT
TRBJ1-5	-	TRBV27	-	CASSSLNRPQHF	TGTGCCAGCAGTTCCCTTAATCGGCCCCAGCATTTT
TRBJ1-6	-	TRBV2	-	CASSPIRQVANSPLHF	TGTGCCAGCAGTCCGATTCGACAGGTAGCTAATTCACCCCTCCACTTT
TRBJ1-4	-	TRBV4-3	-	CASSQDLAEKLFF	TGCGCCAGCAGCCAAGACCTGGCTGAAAAACTGTTTTTT
TRBJ1-5	-	TRBV2	-	CASSRGAGWGQPQHF	TGTGCCAGCAGCCGCGGGGCAGGGTGGGGTCAGCCCCAGCATTTT
TRBJ2-5	-	TRBV5-4	-	CASSSDQEGTQYF	TGTGCCAGCAGCTCGGACCAGGAGGGGACCCAGTACTTC
TRBJ2-7	many	TRBV19	TRBD1	CATSAGGHREQYF	TGTGCCACTTCCGCAGGGGGTCACCGCGAGCAGTACTTC
TRBJ2-2	-	TRBV4-2	TRBD2	CASSPIGREGRNTGELFF	TGTGCCAGCAGCCCAATCGGGCGGGAGGGCCGTAACACCGGGGAGCTGTTTTTT
TRBJ1-5	-	TRBV2	-	CASSEAMARQPQHF	TGTGCCAGCAGTGAAGCGATGGCCCGTCAGCCCCAGCATTTT
TRBJ1-5	-	TRBV19	-	CASSIVAYSNQPQHF	TGTGCCAGTAGTATAGTAGCGTATAGCAATCAGCCCCAGCATTTT
TRBJ2-2	-	TRBV18	TRBD2	CASSPLSGMSGELFF	TGTGCCAGCTCACCACTAAGCGGGATGAGCGGGGAGCTGTTTTTT
TRBJ2-1	-	TRBV2	-	CASSDLNNEQFF	TGTGCCAGCAGTGACCTAAACAATGAGCAGTTCTTC
TRBJ2-1	-	TRBV27	TRBD2	CASSFAPLSGRNEQFF	TGTGCCAGCAGTTTTGCCCCCCTTAGCGGGAGAAATGAGCAGTTCTTC
TRBJ1-6	-	TRBV30	-	CAWRRAGSSYNSPLHF	TGTGCCTGGAGGAGGGCGGGGAGCTCCTATAATTCACCCCTCCACTTT
TRBJ1-1	once	TRBV6-5	-	CASRPRNTEAFF	TGTGCCAGCCGCCCGAGGAACACTGAAGCTTTCTTT
TRBJ2-2	-	TRBV6-4	-	CASSDRYAGENTGELFF	TGTGCCAGCAGTGACCGATACGCAGGGGAGAACACCGGGGAGCTGTTTTTT
TRBJ2-1	-	TRBV29-1	TRBD2	CSVEDQRGSLF	TGCAGCGTTGAAGATCAGCGGGGATCTCTCTTC
TRBJ2-1	-	TRBV9	-	CASSVGGEDYNEQFF	TGTGCCAGCAGCGTAGGCGGGGAGGACTACAATGAGCAGTTCTTC
TRBJ2-1	-	TRBV29-1	TRBD2	CSVEDPGLAAYNEQFF	TGCAGCGTTGAAGACCCCGGACTAGCGGCTTACAATGAGCAGTTCTTC
TRBJ2-5	-	TRBV5-5	-	CASTTSGFDETQYF	TGTGCCAGCACTACGTCGGGGTTTGACGAGACCCAGTACTTC
TRBJ1-2	-	TRBV9	-	CASSVGRPGVGGYTF	TGTGCCAGCAGCGTAGGAAGACCCGGGGTGGGTGGCTACACCTTC
TRBJ2-7	-	TRBV5-1	-	CASSLGNDLRGYEQYF	TGCGCCAGCAGCTTGGGGAACGATCTAAGGGGCTACGAGCAGTACTTC
TRBJ2-1	-	TRBV7-8	-	CASSLVAGTTYNEQFF	TGTGCCAGCAGCTTAGTCGCGGGCACTACCTACAATGAGCAGTTCTTC
TRBJ2-2	-	TRBV19	TRBD1	CASRDRGLSGELFF	TGTGCCAGTAGAGACAGGGGGCTCTCTGGGGAGCTGTTTTTT
TRBJ2-1	-	TRBV6-5	TRBD1	CASSRTTGELDEQFF	TGTGCCAGCAGTCGGACGACAGGGGAACTCGATGAGCAGTTCTTC